This paragraph covers one TCR beta chain sequence. V was pared by 5 bases and J by 2 bases, with 10 bases between. From germline, CDR1 is SGHRS and CDR2 YFSETQ. The CDR3 spans 13 residues. Clones were read by immunoSEQ multiplex PCR, and TCRdb kept only the in-frame ones, dropping some. The sample contains some 320,000 clones, roughly 90% of which appear only once. This sample is part of a study of blood T cell repertoires in COVID-19. The overall study: Sources were T cells, B-cell-depleted T cells, or PBMCs; the material itself was cDNA or gDNA.

The participants were between about 18 and 90 years old and came from some 25 US areas. Cohorts were assigned according to the clinical history that participants reported. Two consecutive negative NP/OP PCR tests, clearance, or resolved symptoms defined Cohort 3 recovery. Sequenced input: PBMCs or T cells enriched from blood (not recorded which). The chain combines TRBV5-1 with TRBJ1-1; D unresolved. This receptor was obtained from a man aged 60-69 years who had recovered from COVID-19. CDR3 nucleotides: TGCGCCAGCAGGATGGGCAGCAACACTGAAGCTTTCTTT. This translates into CASRMGSNTEAFF.